Shown below are 10 T cell receptor beta chains from a single sample sequenced in a study of T cell repertoires in cytomegalovirus infection. TCRdb ran MiXCR on the reads and lists one entry per CDR3 protein. The table has around 300,000 distinct CDR3 sequences, about a quarter seen once. The sample consisted of PBMCs. The receptors stem from a human donor in good health (CMV status not recorded). Some clones in this sample may be carry-over from other donors' samples.

This clonotype occurred many times. V usage is TRBV7-2 and J usage is TRBJ2-7; D may be TRBD1 (5 bases). CDR1 is SGHTA and CDR2 is FQGNSA in the germline V gene. The germline V and J ends were trimmed by 1 base and 1 base, with 8 bases remaining between them. This CDR3 has 14 residues. The CDR3 region has the DNA TGTGCCAGCAGCTTAGTACGGACATCCTACGAGCAGTACTTC. This encodes CASSLVRTSYEQYF.

The CDR3 loop reads CSARGLTESQGQYF. The CDR3 DNA sequence: TGCAGTGCTAGAGGCCTGACTGAATCTCAGGGGCAGTACTTC. This chain joins TRBV20-1 and TRBJ2-7; D may be TRBD1 (5 bases). Trimming stripped 1 base from V and 9 bases from J, with 19 bases between. Germline loops: CDR1 DFQATT, CDR2 SNEGSKA (reference sequence). This CDR3 comprises 14 residues.

This clonotype has ten or more counts. The CDR3 sequence is CASSLPGAYEQYF. The CDR3 bases are TGTGCCAGCAGCTTGCCGGGAGCGTACGAGCAGTACTTC. V and J are TRBV7-8 and TRBJ2-7, with D tentatively TRBD2 (6 bases). The CDR3 loop spans 13 amino acids. V was clipped by 3 bases and J by 4 bases, with 10 bases between them. Germline-derived CDR1 and CDR2 are SGHVS and FQNEAQ.

The chain joins TRBV29-1 to TRBJ2-1; D unclear. V was trimmed by 4 bases and J by 2 bases, leaving 15 bases between them. There are 15 residues in the CDR3. The germline gives CDR1 SQVTM, CDR2 ANQGSEA. The CDR3 spells CSVAPDLSPYNEQFF. CDR3 bases: TGCAGCGTTGCCCCGGACCTCTCACCCTACAATGAGCAGTTCTTC.

This clonotype showed up many times. The chain recombines TRBV7-2 with TRBJ2-5; TRBD1 matches 10 bases. Germline CDR1 reads SGHTA; CDR2 reads FQGNSA. Trimming removed 8 bases from V and 5 bases from J; junction bases left unmatched: 8. The CDR3 is made up of 14 amino acids. CDR3 loop: CASQDRGHGETQYF. DNA for the CDR3: TGTGCCAGCCAAGACAGGGGGCATGGTGAGACCCAGTACTTC.

The J gene is TRBJ1-2, the V gene TRBV7-9; the D gene is possibly TRBD1 (5 bases). There are 15 residues in the CDR3. CDR1 SEHNR and CDR2 FQNEAQ come from the germline V gene (reference sequence). V lost 0 bases, J lost 6 bases, and 14 bases lay in between. The CDR3 loop reads CASSLAGVRAHGYTF. CDR3 DNA sequence: TGTGCCAGCAGCTTAGCAGGCGTCAGGGCCCATGGCTACACCTTC. Filled out from reference TRBV7-9 and TRBJ1-2, the complete variable domain reads DTGVSQNPRHKITKRGQNVTFRCDPISEHNRLYWYRQTLGQGPEFLTYFQNEAQLEKSRLLSDRFSAERPKGSFSTLEIQRTEQGDSAMYLCASSLAGVRAHGYTFGSGTRLTVV.

Concerning this clonotype: Being one base from a much bigger clone, this may be a read error. The chain employs TRBV7-2 and TRBJ2-7, with TRBD1 identical over 7 bases. The CDR3 length is 13 residues. Germline V CDR1 and CDR2: SGHTA, FQGNSA. The CDR3 DNA sequence: TGTGCCAGCAACTTAGCGAAGGAGACAGGGACGATCTTC. Translation: CASNLAKETGTIF.

The gene calls are TRBV19 and TRBJ2-7; 9 bases align to TRBD1. J gave up 6 bases and V 4 bases, and 7 bases lay outside the gene matches. This CDR3 spans 14 amino acids. Germline assignment: CDR1 LNHDA and CDR2 SQIVND (reference sequence). CDR3 nucleotides: TGTGCCAGTAGTACCTTGGACAGGGGAGGCGAGCAGTACTTC. It translates to CASSTLDRGGEQYF.

The table lists this clonotype with a few counts. This chain links TRBV6-1 with TRBJ2-2, with 7 bases that match TRBD1. CDR1 and CDR2 (germline): MNHNS, SASEGT. Trimming cost V 6 bases and J 4 bases; bases outside gene matches: 5. The CDR3 loop spans 14 amino acids. The CDR3 DNA reads as TGTGCCAGCAGCGACAGGGCCAGCACCGGGGAGCTGTTTTTT. Its protein product is CASSDRASTGELFF.

The chain carries TRBV30 and TRBJ2-1; weak D call: TRBD1 (6 bases). The germline CDR1 and CDR2 sequences are GTSNPN and SVGIG (reference sequence). The germline V and J ends were trimmed by 2 bases and 9 bases, with 11 bases remaining between them. The CDR3 loop spans 12 amino acids. The CDR3, as DNA: TGTGCCTGGAGTTTACAGGGAACTGAGCAGTTCTTC. Translating it yields CAWSLQGTEQFF.